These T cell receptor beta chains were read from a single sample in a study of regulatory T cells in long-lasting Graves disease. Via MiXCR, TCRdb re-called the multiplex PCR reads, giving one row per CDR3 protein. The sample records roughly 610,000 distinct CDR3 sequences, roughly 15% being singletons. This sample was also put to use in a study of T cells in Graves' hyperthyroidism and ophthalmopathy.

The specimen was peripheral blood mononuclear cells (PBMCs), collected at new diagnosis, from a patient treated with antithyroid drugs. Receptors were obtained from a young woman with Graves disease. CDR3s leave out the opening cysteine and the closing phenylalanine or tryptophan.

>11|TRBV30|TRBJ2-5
ACRGYSYNEQL
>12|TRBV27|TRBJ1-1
ASCQDSVSTEAF
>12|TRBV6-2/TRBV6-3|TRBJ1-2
ASSYRQRNYGYT
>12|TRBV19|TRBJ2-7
ASRMSDLSYEQY
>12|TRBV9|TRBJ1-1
ASSARPQGTEAF
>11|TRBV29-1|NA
SVDLGKVETQY
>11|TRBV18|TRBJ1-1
ASSPGGNTEAF
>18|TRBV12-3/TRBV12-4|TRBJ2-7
ASSSSPGTSGRDRAYEQY
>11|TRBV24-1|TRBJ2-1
ATSDLDRNEQF
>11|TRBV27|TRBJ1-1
ASKFGGSSEAF
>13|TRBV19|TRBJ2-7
ANRSQGLIAYEQY
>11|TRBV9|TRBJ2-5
ASSVTARETQY
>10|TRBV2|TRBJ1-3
ASSGLSVTTY
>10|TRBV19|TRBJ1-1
ASSMGVAEAF
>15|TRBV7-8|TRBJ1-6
ASSLGGLGTYNSPLH
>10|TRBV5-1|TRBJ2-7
ASSLAGTGRY
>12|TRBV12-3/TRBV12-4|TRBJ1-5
ASTLGDNNQPQH
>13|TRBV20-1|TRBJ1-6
SAGAGVSYNSPLH
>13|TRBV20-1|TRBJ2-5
SARDIREWGETQY
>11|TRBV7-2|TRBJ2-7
ASSLGAGATKY
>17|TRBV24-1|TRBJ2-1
ATSDPGLAGVKSYNEQF
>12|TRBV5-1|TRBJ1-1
ASSLLVVNTEAF
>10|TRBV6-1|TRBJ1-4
ASRSNLEKLF
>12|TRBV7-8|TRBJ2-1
ASSHGLAGGEQF
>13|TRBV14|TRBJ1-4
ASSLLRQVGGKLF
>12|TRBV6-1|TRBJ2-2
ASSEQSWAGELF
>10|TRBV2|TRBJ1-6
ASSISNSPLH
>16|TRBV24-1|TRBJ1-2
ATSDPRVQGQSNYGYT
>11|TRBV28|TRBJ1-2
ASSPLGNYGYT
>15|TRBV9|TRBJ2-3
ASSVNFLGGSTDTQY
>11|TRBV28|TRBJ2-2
ASTSLPSGELF
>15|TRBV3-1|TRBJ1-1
ASSQEQGALLGTEAF
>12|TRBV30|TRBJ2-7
AWSTTSGSYEQY
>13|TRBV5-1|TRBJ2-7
ASSLTSGRDGKQY
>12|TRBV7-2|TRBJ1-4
ASSFETESEKLF
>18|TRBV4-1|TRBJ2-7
ASSQARVRASNRLTYEQY
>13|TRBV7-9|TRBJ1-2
ASSPPFGGHYGYT
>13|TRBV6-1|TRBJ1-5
ASRRGTGGNQPQH
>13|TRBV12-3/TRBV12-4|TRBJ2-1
ASSLTSGGHNEQF
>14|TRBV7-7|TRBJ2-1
ASSPSGTSGYNEQF
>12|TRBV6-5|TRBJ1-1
ASSFGTANTEAF
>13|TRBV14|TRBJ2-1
ASSQFRGLYNEQF
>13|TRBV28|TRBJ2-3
ASSSGGTSRHTQY
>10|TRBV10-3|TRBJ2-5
ATTWTAGTQY
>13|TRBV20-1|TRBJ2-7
SARKQEISPLEQY
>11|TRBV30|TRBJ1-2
AWRGQANYGYT
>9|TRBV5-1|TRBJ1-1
ASSLQGTSF
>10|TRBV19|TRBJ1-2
ASGNGGLGYT
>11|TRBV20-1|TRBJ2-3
SARGLARDTQY